The entry below gives a single T cell receptor beta chain sequence along with its context. The data derive from a study of cytomegalovirus exposure and HLA in healthy donors. PCR used 60 Vbeta primers and 13 Jbeta primers. Assay used: immunoSEQ multiplex PCR; TCRdb lists only in-frame clones, some missing. The sample holds around 94,000 clones, around 78% seen once. Germline V gene lookup returns CDR1 SGHDN and CDR2 FVKESK. This CDR3 comprises 14 residues. V lost 0 bases, J lost 3 bases, and 7 bases lay in between. The specimen sequenced was PBMCs. The rearrangement joins TRBV14 to TRBJ2-3; D is unresolved. This TCR was sampled from a man in his forties in good health and CMV-seronegative. The CDR3 region is CASSQETQTDTQYF. CDR3 nucleotides: TGTGCCAGCAGCCAAGAGACTCAGACAGATACGCAGTATTTT.